The source of this T cell receptor beta chain is a study of cytotoxic CD8 clonotypes in ibrutinib-treated CLL. Using immunoSEQ multiplex PCR, the repertoire was profiled, and TCRdb retains in-frame clones only, with some absent. The table lists 70,000 to 80,000 clones, 70% to 90% of them singletons. This clone came up once. This CDR3 contains 16 residues. The germline gives CDR1 LGHNA, CDR2 YNFKEQ. Trimming removed 4 bases from V and 1 base from J, with 11 bases in between. The sequenced sample was PBMCs, obtained after 24 months of ibrutinib treatment. The sequence was collected from a human donor with chronic lymphocytic leukemia. The J gene is TRBJ2-6, the V gene TRBV4-2; D is undetermined. The CDR3 loop is CASSRISGSGANVLTF. CDR3 nucleotide sequence: TGTGCCAGCAGCCGCATATCTGGGTCTGGGGCCAACGTCCTGACTTTC.